The TCR beta chain under discussion was sequenced for a study of T cell repertoires in aging, cancer and after chemotherapy. Amplification of TCR beta used genomic DNA extracted from peripheral blood. In this sample, this clonotype turned up a few times. TRB rearrangements spanning V, D and J were amplified using mixed TRB-A/B primers. Using its own MiXCR run on the multiplex PCR reads, TCRdb lists one record per CDR3 protein. The table lists more than 10,000 distinct CDR3 sequences, around 23% of them singletons. This TCR came from a human donor in good health. The sequencing sample was made of blood.

The CDR3 DNA reads as TGTGCCAGCAGCTCCCAGATGACTAACACTGAAGCTTTCTTT. It codes for CASSSQMTNTEAFF. The rearrangement uses TRBV5-6 and TRBJ1-1; D call uncertain. Trimming left V 3 bases short and J 2 bases short, with 11 bases between. Germline CDR1 SGHDT, CDR2 YYEEEE. The CDR3 consists of 14 residues.